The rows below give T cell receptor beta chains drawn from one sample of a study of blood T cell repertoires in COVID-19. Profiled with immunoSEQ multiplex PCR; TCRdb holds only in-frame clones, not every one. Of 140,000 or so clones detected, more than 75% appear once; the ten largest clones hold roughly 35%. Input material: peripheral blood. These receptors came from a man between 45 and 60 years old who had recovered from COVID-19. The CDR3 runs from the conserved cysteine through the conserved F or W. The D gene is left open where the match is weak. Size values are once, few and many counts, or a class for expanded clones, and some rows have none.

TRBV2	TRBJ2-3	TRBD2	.	CASSDPVSGGPLDTQYF	TGTGCCAGCAGTGATCCAGTAAGCGGGGGGCCCCTAGATACGCAGTATTTT
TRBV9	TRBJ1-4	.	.	CASSPPGGAGNEKLFF	TGTGCCAGCAGCCCTCCGGGGGGGGCGGGTAATGAAAAACTGTTTTTT
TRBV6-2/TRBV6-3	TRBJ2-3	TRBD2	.	CASSYAGLAGGTIRQDTQYF	TGTGCCAGCAGTTACGCGGGACTAGCGGGGGGCACAATCCGCCAAGATACGCAGTATTTT
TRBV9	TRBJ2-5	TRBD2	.	CASSVDTSGGLQETQYF	TGTGCCAGCAGCGTAGATACTAGCGGGGGATTACAAGAGACCCAGTACTTC
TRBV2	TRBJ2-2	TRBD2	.	CASSETTPGLAMNTGELFF	TGTGCCAGCAGTGAAACGACTCCGGGACTAGCGATGAACACCGGGGAGCTGTTTTTT
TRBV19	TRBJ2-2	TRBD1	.	CASSASGGRAGELFF	TGTGCCAGTAGTGCCTCAGGGGGAAGGGCCGGGGAGCTGTTTTTT
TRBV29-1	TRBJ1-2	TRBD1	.	CSVGQGFYGYTF	TGCAGCGTAGGACAGGGCTTCTATGGCTACACCTTC
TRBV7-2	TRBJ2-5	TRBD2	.	CASSLRLAGQETQYF	TGTGCCAGCAGCCTACGACTAGCGGGGCAAGAGACCCAGTACTTC
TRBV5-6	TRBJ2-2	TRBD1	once	CASSRKQGVHNTGELFF	TGTGCCAGCAGCAGAAAACAGGGGGTCCATAACACCGGGGAGCTGTTTTTT
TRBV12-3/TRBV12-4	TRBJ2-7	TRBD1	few	CASRRQGTYEQYF	TGTGCCAGCAGGAGACAGGGTACCTACGAGCAGTACTTC
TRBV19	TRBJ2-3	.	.	CASTPPAVDTQYF	TGTGCCAGTACCCCTCCCGCGGTAGATACGCAGTATTTT
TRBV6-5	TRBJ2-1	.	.	CASSPSTPSYNEQFF	TGTGCCAGCAGTCCGTCGACACCGTCCTACAATGAGCAGTTCTTC